This TCR beta chain was identified during a study of chemoradiotherapy in HPV16-positive cancers. Whole-study findings and limits: For HPV16-positive patients, expanding HPV-responsive T cells associated with longer recurrence-free survival. Candidate HPV-specific clones and E7-related TCR motifs grew in tumor during treatment. The functional HPV-specific definition rests on just two HPV16-positive patients.

Libraries were prepared by immunoSEQ multiplex PCR; TCRdb keeps only in-frame clonotypes and omits some of them. The sample lists under 14,000 clones, around 68% occurring once. This CDR3 contains 17 residues. The germline CDR1 and CDR2 sequences are LNHDA and SQIVND (reference sequence). V was pared by 5 bases and J by 7 bases, with 15 bases of the junction left unmatched. Regarding this clone: Its matching antigen is unknown.

The TCR originated in a human donor with HPV-associated anogenital cancer. Sampling was conducted from a patient who underwent chemoradiotherapy. The chain combines TRBV19 with TRBJ2-1; TRBD2 aligns across 9 bases. The CDR3 DNA reads TGTGCCAGTAGTCTTCGGACGGATAGCGGGAGAGGTAATGAGCAGTTCTTC. It encodes CASSLRTDSGRGNEQFF.